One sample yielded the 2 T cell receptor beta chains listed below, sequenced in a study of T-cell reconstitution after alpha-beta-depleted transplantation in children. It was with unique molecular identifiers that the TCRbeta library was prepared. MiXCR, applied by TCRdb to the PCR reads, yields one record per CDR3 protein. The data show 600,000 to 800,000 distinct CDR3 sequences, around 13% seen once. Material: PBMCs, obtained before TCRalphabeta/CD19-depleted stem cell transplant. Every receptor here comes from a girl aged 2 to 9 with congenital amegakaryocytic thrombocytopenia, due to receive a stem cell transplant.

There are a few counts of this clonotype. The CDR3 nucleotides read TGTGCCAGCAGCCCCCTGGCTGGAAACATTCAGTACTTC. This encodes CASSPLAGNIQYF. The V call is TRBV7-8, the J call TRBJ2-4; D call uncertain. The V end lost 5 bases, the J end lost 6 bases, and 11 bases lay between the germline ends. The germline gives CDR1 SGHVS, CDR2 FQNEAQ. The CDR3 consists of 13 residues. The variable domain in full, with the rest retrieved from reference TRBV7-8 and TRBJ2-4, is GAGVSQSPRYKVAKRGQDVALRCDPISGHVSLFWYQQALGQGPEFLTYFQNEAQLDKSGLPSDRFFAERPEGSVSTLKIQRTQQEDSAVYLCASSPLAGNIQYFGAGTRLSVL.

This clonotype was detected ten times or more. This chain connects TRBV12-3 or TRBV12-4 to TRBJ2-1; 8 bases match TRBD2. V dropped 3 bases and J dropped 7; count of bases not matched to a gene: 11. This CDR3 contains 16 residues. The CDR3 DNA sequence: TGTGCCAGCAGTTTCCTACCGGGAGGGTCTGGTAATGAGCAGTTCTTC. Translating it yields CASSFLPGGSGNEQFF.